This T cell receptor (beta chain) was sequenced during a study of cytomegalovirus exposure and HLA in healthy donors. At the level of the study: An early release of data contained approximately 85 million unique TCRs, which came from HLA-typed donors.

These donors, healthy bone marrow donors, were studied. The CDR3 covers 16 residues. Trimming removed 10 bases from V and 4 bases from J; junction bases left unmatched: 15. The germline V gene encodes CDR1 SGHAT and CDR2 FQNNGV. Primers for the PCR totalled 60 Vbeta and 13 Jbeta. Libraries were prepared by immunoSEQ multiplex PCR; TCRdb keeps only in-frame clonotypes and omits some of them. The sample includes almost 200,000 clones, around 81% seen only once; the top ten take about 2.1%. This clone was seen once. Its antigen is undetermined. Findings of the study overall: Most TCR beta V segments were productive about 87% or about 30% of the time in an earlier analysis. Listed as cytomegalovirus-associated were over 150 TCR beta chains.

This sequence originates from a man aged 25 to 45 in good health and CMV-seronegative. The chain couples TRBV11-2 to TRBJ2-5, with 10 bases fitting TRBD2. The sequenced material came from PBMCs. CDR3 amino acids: CATKTSGLTGGETQYF. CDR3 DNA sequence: TGTGCCACCAAGACTAGCGGGCTAACGGGGGGAGAGACCCAGTACTTC.